The next 13 T cell receptor beta chains were all read from a single sample in a study of T cell clonality in common variable immunodeficiency. No cognate antigen is known for these TCRs. Profiled with immunoSEQ multiplex PCR; TCRdb holds only in-frame clones, not every one. This sample carries some 19,000 clones, none of them present only once. Whole-study findings and limits: Common variable immunodeficiency TCR beta sequences reportedly had fewer deletions and N-nucleotide insertions.

Sequenced material: peripheral blood mononuclear cells. These TCRs come from a human donor with common variable immunodeficiency.

This clone was detected only a few times. The CDR3 end lies 3 residues beyond the end of the read and is filled in from the germline J gene. V and J are TRBV19 and TRBJ2-3; D is perhaps TRBD1 (5 bases). The germline V gene has CDR1 LNHDA and CDR2 SQIVND (reference sequence). The V gene lost 6 bases and the J gene lost 3 bases, with 13 bases spanning the gap. There are 14 residues in the CDR3. The CDR3 here is CASSSLTETDTQYF. CDR3 bases read: TGTGCCAGTAGCAGCCTGACAGAGACAGATACG.

This clone was recorded many times. The read is 3 residues too short to cover the CDR3 end, so that end is filled in from the germline J gene. The chain combines TRBV5-1 with TRBJ2-5, with 13 bases that match TRBD2. J gave up 3 bases and V 2 bases, and 10 bases lay outside the gene matches. The CDR3 contains 18 residues. Germline lookup yields CDR1 SGHRS and CDR2 YFSETQ. The DNA read from the CDR3 is TGCGCCAGCAGCTTAACAGGACTAGCGGGAGTGGGGGAAGAGACC. Amino acids: CASSLTGLAGVGEET. The entire CDR3 reads CASSLTGLAGVGEETQYF.

As regards this clone: The read gets to within 3 residues of the CDR3 end, and the germline J gene fills in the rest. The V call is TRBV30, the J call TRBJ1-1; no clear D gene. This CDR3 has 13 amino acids. The germline V gene encodes CDR1 GTSNPN and CDR2 SVGIG (reference sequence). Between the trimmed V and J ends, which lost 1 base and 0 bases, there was a span of 6 bases. CDR3 DNA, as far as it was read: TGTGCCTGGAGTGCAGGTATGAACACTGAA. It is translated as CAWSAGMNTE. The whole CDR3 reads CAWSAGMNTEAFF. Full variable domain (missing parts from reference TRBV30 and TRBJ1-1): SQTIHQWPATLVQPVGSPLSLECTVEGTSNPNLYWYRQAAGRGLQLLFYSVGIGQISSEVPQNLSASRPQDRQFILSSKKLLLSDSGFYLCAWSAGMNTEAFFGQGTRLTVV.

This clone was counted a few times. The read is 3 residues too short to cover the CDR3 end, so that end is filled in from the germline J gene. The chain is built from TRBV19 and TRBJ2-6; possibly TRBD2 for D (6 bases). The germline gives CDR1 LNHDA, CDR2 SQIVND (reference sequence). Trimming took 7 bases from V and 0 from J, leaving 13 bases between them. The CDR3 runs to 16 residues. CDR3 in amino acids: CASKGLILSGANVLTF. CDR3 DNA, as far as it was read: TGTGCCAGTAAGGGACTGATCCTCTCTGGGGCCAACGTC. Drawing the rest from reference TRBV19 and TRBJ2-6, the complete variable domain is DGGITQSPKYLFRKEGQNVTLSCEQNLNHDAMYWYRQDPGQGLRLIYYSQIVNDFQKGDIAEGYSVSREKKESFPLTVTSAQKNPTAFYLCASKGLILSGANVLTFGAGSRLTVL.

A few counts support this clone. The read terminates 3 residues ahead of where the CDR3 ends, so the germline J gene completes it. V usage is TRBV6-2 or TRBV6-3 and J usage is TRBJ2-1; D remains unclear. V lost 5 bases and J lost 5, with 4 bases in between. Germline CDR1 reads MNHEY; CDR2 reads SVGEGT. CDR3 size: 11 residues. CDR3 residues: CASSVNNEQFF. Partial CDR3 DNA: TGTGCCAGCAGTGTAAACAATGAG.

This clone has more than one count but fewer than ten. Read sequence stops 3 residues before the CDR3 end, and the germline J gene provides the missing end. The gene calls are TRBV7-9 and TRBJ2-7; TRBD1 might be the D (5 bases). V dropped 5 bases and J dropped 2 bases, with 10 bases sitting between them. This CDR3 is built from 13 residues. In germline, CDR1 is SEHNR, CDR2 FQNEAQ (reference sequence). CDR3 bases read: TGTGCCAGCAGCCCGGACAATCCCTACGAG. Its protein product is CASSPDNPYE. The CDR3 in its entirety is CASSPDNPYEQYF.

A word on this clone: Read sequence stops 3 residues before the CDR3 end, and the germline J gene provides the missing end. The V call is TRBV7-2, the J call TRBJ2-2; D ambiguous. V lost 2 bases, J lost 9 bases, and 10 bases lay in between. In germline, CDR1 is SGHTA, CDR2 FQGNSA. The CDR3 runs to 13 residues. Incomplete CDR3 DNA: TGTGCCAGCAGCTTATTACTGAGCCGGGAG. It codes for CASSLLLSRE. The whole CDR3 protein reads CASSLLLSRELFF.

This clone showed up just a few times. The read halts 3 residues ahead of the CDR3 end, with the missing end drawn from the germline J gene. This rearrangement joins TRBV19 to TRBJ2-1; TRBD2 agrees at 8 bases. This CDR3 has 16 amino acids. The V and J ends lost 7 bases and 8 bases, in that order; junction bases with no gene match: 16. CDR1 LNHDA and CDR2 SQIVND come from the germline V gene (reference sequence). The part of the CDR3 DNA that was read is TGTGCCAGTACCCCCAGGGCGGCGGGGGGCCGGGATGAG. The encoded protein is CASTPRAAGGRDE. The complete CDR3 reads CASTPRAAGGRDEQFF.

Of note for this clone: The observed sequence ends 3 residues before the CDR3 terminus, with the missing tail filled in from the germline J gene. V is TRBV7-6 and J is TRBJ1-4; D is ambiguous. Germline loops: CDR1 SGHVS, CDR2 FNYEAQ. The CDR3 has 12 residues. Trimming cost V 4 bases and J 5 bases, with 5 bases left between them. The CDR3 sequence: CASSSQNEKLFF. The CDR3 DNA, read in part, is TGTGCCAGCAGCTCCCAAAATGAAAAA.

In regard to this clone: From the germline J gene comes the end of the CDR3, since the read stops 3 residues before it. The chain links TRBV19 to TRBJ1-6; D gene ambiguous. V dropped 1 base and J dropped 5 bases, with 9 bases sitting between them. Germline loops: CDR1 LNHDA, CDR2 SQIVND (reference sequence). This CDR3 spans 15 amino acids. The DNA read from the CDR3 is TGTGCCAGTAGTATAGCCGGGGTGAATAATTCACCC. This sequence encodes CASSIAGVNNSP. The CDR3 in full is CASSIAGVNNSPLHF.

A remark on this clone: The read halts 3 residues ahead of the CDR3 end, with the missing end drawn from the germline J gene. The chain recombines TRBV7-9 with TRBJ1-5, with D perhaps matching TRBD1 (6 bases). Between the trimmed V and J ends, which lost 3 bases and 3 bases, there was a span of 12 bases. The CDR3 extends over 15 amino acids. The V gene's germline CDR1 is SEHNR and CDR2 FQNEAQ (reference sequence). The chain's CDR3 is CASSFSGGANQPQHF. Incomplete CDR3 DNA: TGTGCCAGCAGCTTTTCTGGGGGGGCCAATCAGCCC.

This clone has a handful of counts. The read ends 3 residues early relative to the CDR3; the germline J gene fills the gap. The J gene is TRBJ2-1, the V gene TRBV5-1; no clear D. The CDR3 is 12 amino acids. Per germline, CDR1 SGHRS and CDR2 YFSETQ. V lost 1 base to trimming and J lost 9 bases, with 8 bases between them. Incomplete CDR3 DNA: TGCGCCAGCAGCTTGAACATGGTTGAG. It yields the protein CASSLNMVE. The whole CDR3 region reads CASSLNMVEQFF. Drawing the rest from reference TRBV5-1 and TRBJ2-1, the complete variable domain is KAGVTQTPRYLIKTRGQQVTLSCSPISGHRSVSWYQQTPGQGLQFLFEYFSETQRNKGNFPGRFSGRQFSNSRSEMNVSTLELGDSALYLCASSLNMVEQFFGPGTRLTVL.

This clone has more than one count but fewer than ten. The read falls 3 residues short of the CDR3 end, and the missing part is taken from the germline J gene. The V and J genes are TRBV7-3 and TRBJ1-1; tentative D call: TRBD1 (5 bases). The CDR3 covers 14 residues. V lost 10 bases to trimming and J lost 2 bases, with 17 bases between them. In germline, CDR1 is SGHTA, CDR2 FQGTGA. CDR3: CAKISNGGNTEAFF. The CDR3 bases that were read are TGTGCCAAGATCTCAAACGGGGGAAACACTGAA.